The next 31 T cell receptor beta chains were all read from a single sample in a study of CD8 T cells in ankylosing spondylitis. In TCRdb, the 5' RACE reads were re-called with MiXCR into one record per CDR3 protein. The data show roughly 90,000 distinct CDR3 sequences, over 6.5% seen once. The sequenced material came from blood, either unsorted or a sorted T cell fraction (not recorded which). The receptors here all came from a male donor with ankylosing spondylitis or in good health (not recorded which).

The genes are TRBV5-1 and TRBJ1-1, with TRBD1 matching 7 bases. V lost 0 bases to trimming and J lost 1 base; unmatched junction nucleotides: 6. Germline CDR1 reads SGHRS; CDR2 reads YFSETQ. The CDR3 is made up of 16 amino acids. The CDR3 nucleotides read TGCGCCAGCAGCTTGGAGGCAGGGGGGGCGAACACTGAAGCTTTCTTT. Encoded protein: CASSLEAGGANTEAFF. The full variable domain, completed using reference TRBV5-1 and TRBJ1-1, is KAGVTQTPRYLIKTRGQQVTLSCSPISGHRSVSWYQQTPGQGLQFLFEYFSETQRNKGNFPGRFSGRQFSNSRSEMNVSTLELGDSALYLCASSLEAGGANTEAFFGQGTRLTVV.

This clonotype has a count of ten or more. This chain uses TRBV20-1 with TRBJ2-1; D possibly corresponds to TRBD2 (6 bases). The CDR3 totals 16 residues. Germline CDR1 DFQATT, CDR2 SNEGSKA (reference sequence). The V end lost 1 base, the J end lost 4 bases, and 17 bases lay between the germline ends. CDR3 DNA: TGCAGTGCTAGAGGGCTACTTCGACTAGATTACAATGAGCAGTTCTTC. Translating it yields CSARGLLRLDYNEQFF.

This clonotype was seen ten or more times. The chain is built from TRBV7-9 and TRBJ2-7; no clear D gene. V was cut by 2 bases and J by 7 bases, with 6 bases left in between. Germline CDR1 is SEHNR and CDR2 is FQNEAQ (reference sequence). The CDR3 is 11 residues long. CDR3 nucleotide sequence: TGTGCCAGCAGCTTATACCGGGAGCAGTACTTC. This translates into CASSLYREQYF.

This clonotype has only a few counts. A single base separates this from a much larger clone, so it may be a read error. The chain has TRBV20-1 and TRBJ2-1; the D gene is possibly TRBD2 (6 bases). The CDR3 spans 15 residues. Germline CDR1 is DFQATT and CDR2 is SNEGSKA (reference sequence). Written as DNA, the CDR3 is TGCTGTGCTATCGTCGGCGGGGACTCCTACAATGAGCAGTTCTTC. Its protein product is CCAIVGGDSYNEQFF.

V gene TRBV5-6 combines with J gene TRBJ1-1; 9 nucleotides align to TRBD1. The V gene end was trimmed by 3 bases and the J gene end by 6 bases; junction bases not matched to a gene: 15. CDR3 length equals 17 residues. CDR1 and CDR2 (germline): SGHDT, YYEEEE. CDR3 amino acids: CASSWGTGMTDNSEAFF. The CDR3 DNA is TGTGCCAGCAGCTGGGGGACAGGGATGACAGACAACTCTGAAGCTTTCTTT.

This clonotype was picked up many times. The rearrangement joins TRBV12-3 or TRBV12-4 to TRBJ2-7; D possibly corresponds to TRBD2 (5 bases). Deletions cut 2 bases from V and 7 bases from J, with 12 bases between. The CDR3 runs to 13 residues. DNA for the CDR3: TGTGCCAGCAGTTTAACGGAGCGGTGGGAGCAGTACTTC. Protein: CASSLTERWEQYF.

This clonotype was detected ten times or more. The CDR3 DNA is TGTGCCAGCAGCCAGGACCTTAATCAGCCCCAGCATTTT. Amino acid sequence: CASSQDLNQPQHF. The V and J genes are TRBV3-1 and TRBJ1-5, with no clear D. The CDR3 covers 13 residues. Trimming cost V 3 bases and J 4 bases, with 7 bases left between them. Germline values: CDR1 LGHDT, CDR2 YNNKEL (reference sequence).

This clonotype has at least ten counts. The chain is built from TRBV12-3 or TRBV12-4 and TRBJ2-5; possibly TRBD2 for D (6 bases). Trimming removed 0 bases from V and 4 bases from J, with 9 bases in between. There are 14 residues in the CDR3. Written as DNA, the CDR3 is TGTGCCAGCAGTTTAGCGGGGGGACGAGAGACCCAGTACTTC. This codes for CASSLAGGRETQYF.

In its sample, this clonotype was seen a few times. CDR3 residues: CASSLIAGGPYEQYF. CDR3 DNA: TGTGCCAGCAGCTTAATAGCGGGAGGGCCGTACGAGCAGTACTTC. The chain joins TRBV7-9 to TRBJ2-7; 11 positions match TRBD2. The CDR3 covers 15 residues. Germline CDR1 is SEHNR and CDR2 is FQNEAQ (reference sequence). V lost 2 bases, J lost 4 bases, and 4 bases stayed unmatched.

This clonotype was counted many times. The genes are TRBV7-6 and TRBJ2-1; perhaps TRBD2 as D (6 bases). The CDR3 length is 16 residues. With 0 bases removed from V and 4 bases from J, the gap between germline ends came to 13 bases. CDR1 and CDR2 (germline): SGHVS, FNYEAQ. The CDR3 sequence: CASSLAPPSAYNEQFF. As DNA, the CDR3 is TGTGCCAGCAGCTTAGCGCCCCCTAGCGCTTACAATGAGCAGTTCTTC.

In the case of this clonotype: A clone one base away is much larger, so this may be a read error. The V and J genes are TRBV15 and TRBJ2-5; TRBD1 matches at 7 bases. This CDR3 contains 17 residues. J gave up 5 bases and V 0 bases, and 12 bases lay outside the gene matches. Looked up from germline, CDR1 is LNHNV and CDR2 is YYDKDF (reference sequence). The CDR3 nucleotides read TGTGCCACCAGCAGAGATTACAGGGGCGGAAATGAGGAGACCCAGTACTTC. Translating it yields CATSRDYRGGNEETQYF.

This chain connects TRBV18 to TRBJ2-1; 7 bases are a match to TRBD2. The ends lost 6 bases at V and 10 bases at J; junction bases unmatched: 9. Germline CDR1 reads KGHSH; CDR2 reads LQKENI. CDR3 size: 13 residues. In nucleotides, the CDR3 is TGTGCCAGCTCGACGGACGGACTAGGGGAGCAGTTCTTC. This translates into CASSTDGLGEQFF.

Ten or more counts support this clonotype. Written as DNA, the CDR3 is TGTGCCAGCAGTGAGACAGGGGGACCTTCGGCAGATACGCAGTATTTT. Translating it yields CASSETGGPSADTQYF. The chain links TRBV12-3 or TRBV12-4 to TRBJ2-3; 9 bases match TRBD1. Losses at the gene ends were 5 bases for V and 4 bases for J; bases not matched to a gene: 10. The length of the CDR3 is 16 residues.

At least ten counts were recorded for this clonotype. This chain links TRBV20-1 with TRBJ2-7; TRBD1 matches 9 bases. The ends lost 0 bases at V and 1 base at J; junction bases unmatched: 10. Germline V gene data show CDR1 as DFQATT and CDR2 as SNEGSKA (reference sequence). CDR3 length equals 17 residues. The CDR3 nucleotides read TGCAGTGCTAGAGATAGGGGACAGGGATCCCCTTCCTACGAGCAGTACTTC. Translating it yields CSARDRGQGSPSYEQYF.

The V and J genes are TRBV7-2 and TRBJ1-2; D not resolved. Germline assignment: CDR1 SGHTA and CDR2 FQGNSA. With 8 bases removed from V and 4 bases from J, the gap between germline ends came to 11 bases. The CDR3 consists of 12 residues. The chain's CDR3 is CASYTYTYGYTF. CDR3 nucleotide sequence: TGTGCCAGCTACACCTACACCTATGGCTACACCTTC.

This clonotype was found many times. The gene calls are TRBV20-1 and TRBJ2-1; D unclear. Germline CDR1 and CDR2: DFQATT and SNEGSKA (reference sequence). CDR3 length equals 15 residues. V was clipped by 3 bases and J by 0 bases, with 12 bases between them. The CDR3 region has the DNA TGCAGTGCTAGGAGACTGGAAAGCTCCTACAATGAGCAGTTCTTC. It is translated as CSARRLESSYNEQFF.

This clonotype came up many times. The chain is built from TRBV5-1 and TRBJ1-2, with D tentatively TRBD1 (5 bases). Per germline, CDR1 SGHRS and CDR2 YFSETQ. Trimming removed 1 base from V and 4 bases from J, with 11 bases in between. CDR3 length: 14 amino acids. CDR3 nucleotides: TGCGCCAGCAGCTTGTCAGGAGGGGTCTATGGCTACACCTTC. Residues: CASSLSGGVYGYTF.

This clonotype was picked up many times. The genes are TRBV6-1 and TRBJ1-5; 8 nucleotides agree with TRBD1. This CDR3 has 15 amino acids. From germline, CDR1 is MNHNS and CDR2 SASEGT. V dropped 6 bases and J dropped 3; count of bases not matched to a gene: 7. CDR3 in amino acids: CASSPTGVLNQPQHF. CDR3 DNA sequence: TGTGCCAGCAGCCCGACAGGGGTCCTCAATCAGCCCCAGCATTTT.

Remarks on this clonotype: With a much larger clone just one base away, this may be a read error. J is TRBJ2-1 and V is TRBV5-5, with TRBD2 matching over 12 bases. V trimming: 1 base; J trimming: 8 bases; junction bases outside the gene matches: 10. Germline V lookup: CDR1 SGHKS, CDR2 YYEKEE (reference sequence). The CDR3 is made up of 17 amino acids. CDR3 sequence reads: CASSLRTSSSGGDEQFF. CDR3 sequence (DNA): TGTGCCAGCAGCTTGCGTACATCGTCTAGCGGGGGGGATGAGCAGTTCTTC.

This clonotype was detected many times. J is TRBJ2-3 and V is TRBV12-3 or TRBV12-4; 8 bases map to TRBD2. The CDR3 is 17 amino acids. The V segment lost 4 bases and the J segment 7 bases; nucleotides outside the gene matches: 16. The CDR3 DNA is TGTGCCAGCAGTTCAGGGGTTGGTCTAGCGGGCGCCAATACGCAGTATTTT. Its protein is CASSSGVGLAGANTQYF.

In its sample, this clonotype was seen a few times. This chain connects TRBV6-1 to TRBJ2-5; 7 nucleotides match TRBD1. Per the germline V gene, CDR1 is MNHNS and CDR2 is SASEGT. The V gene end was trimmed by 4 bases and the J gene end by 8 bases; junction bases not matched to a gene: 10. This CDR3 contains 14 residues. For the CDR3, the DNA is TGTGCCAGCAGTGGGGGACAGTATAAGAGAACCCAGTACTTC. Its protein product is CASSGGQYKRTQYF.

This clonotype was seen only a few times. The J gene is TRBJ2-3, the V gene TRBV7-3; D gene unclear. CDR1 is SGHTA and CDR2 is FQGTGA in the germline V gene. This CDR3 region has 14 residues. The V gene lost 5 bases and the J gene lost 4 bases, with 13 bases spanning the gap. The CDR3 spells CASSPTRSPDTQYF. In DNA, the CDR3 is TGTGCCAGCAGCCCCACGCGTAGCCCAGATACGCAGTATTTT.

Many counts were recorded for this clonotype. This chain joins TRBV5-6 and TRBJ2-7, with 9 bases matching TRBD1. The V gene end was trimmed by 2 bases and the J gene end by 3 bases; junction bases not matched to a gene: 3. Germline loops: CDR1 SGHDT, CDR2 YYEEEE. CDR3 length equals 14 residues. CDR3 coding DNA: TGTGCCAGCAGCTTCGGGACAGGGCACTACGAGCAGTACTTC. It specifies CASSFGTGHYEQYF.

This clonotype was detected ten times or more. V is TRBV20-1 and J is TRBJ2-1; 8 positions match TRBD2. Germline CDR1 reads DFQATT; CDR2 reads SNEGSKA (reference sequence). This CDR3 comprises 16 residues. V shed 4 bases and J 7 bases; nucleotides not matched to a gene: 15. CDR3 region: CSATAGGAGGVNEQFF. The CDR3 DNA is TGCAGTGCTACTGCCGGGGGGGCGGGAGGTGTAAATGAGCAGTTCTTC.

This clonotype was found many times. V is TRBV12-3 or TRBV12-4 and J is TRBJ2-1; 10 nucleotides line up with TRBD2. The CDR3 is made up of 20 amino acids. J was trimmed by 7 bases and V by 3 bases; bases with no gene match: 21. The CDR3 is CASSLVSPVLAGAIRNEQFF. CDR3 bases: TGTGCCAGCAGTTTGGTCAGTCCGGTCCTAGCGGGAGCGATTAGGAATGAGCAGTTCTTC.

Many counts were recorded for this clonotype. DNA of the CDR3: TGTGCCAGCAGTGCATCCCCCAGGACACTTCAAGAGACCCAGTACTTC. Its protein product is CASSASPRTLQETQYF. This chain links TRBV25-1 with TRBJ2-5, with a weak D call TRBD1 (5 bases). V lost 4 bases to trimming and J lost 2 bases, with 17 bases between them. Germline V CDR1 and CDR2: MGHDK, SYGVNS. This CDR3 has 16 residues.

In this sample, this clonotype turned up many times. J is TRBJ2-5 and V is TRBV7-2, with D uncertain. The V gene's germline CDR1 is SGHTA and CDR2 FQGNSA. The V end was cut by 4 bases, the J end by 7 bases, with 13 bases between. The CDR3 consists of 13 residues. The CDR3 DNA reads TGTGCCAGCAGCTACGAGGACCTTAGGACCCAGTACTTC. Translating it yields CASSYEDLRTQYF.

This clonotype has at least ten counts. The rearrangement joins TRBV7-8 to TRBJ2-3; D gene ambiguous. The ends were cut back, 1 base at V and 0 bases at J, with 11 bases in the middle. Germline lookup yields CDR1 SGHVS and CDR2 FQNEAQ. This CDR3 has 16 residues. Here the CDR3 DNA reads TGTGCCAGCAGCTTAGGGATCCAGGATAGCACAGATACGCAGTATTTT. Translating gives CASSLGIQDSTDTQYF.

This clonotype was recorded only once. A read error may be the cause here, since a much bigger clone is one base away. The chain uses TRBV28 and TRBJ2-7, with 9 positions matching TRBD2. Germline CDR1 is MDHEN and CDR2 is SYDVKM. V dropped 5 bases and J dropped 9; count of bases not matched to a gene: 11. This CDR3 has 14 amino acids. In nucleotides, the CDR3 is TGTGCCAGCAGTCTAAGACTAGCGGCGGGCGCGCAGTACTTC. Translated: CASSLRLAAGAQYF.

This clonotype was found many times. The chain joins TRBV11-2 to TRBJ2-1, with 9 bases matching TRBD1. CDR1 and CDR2 from the germline V gene are SGHAT and FQNNGV. The V gene end was trimmed by 3 bases and the J gene end by 3 bases; junction bases not matched to a gene: 3. The CDR3 contains 15 residues. The CDR3 region is CASSFRDRDYNEQFF. CDR3 sequence (DNA): TGTGCCAGCAGCTTCCGGGACAGGGACTACAATGAGCAGTTCTTC. Based on the CDR3 plus reference TRBV11-2 and TRBJ2-1, the full variable domain is EAGVAQSPRYKIIEKRQSVAFWCNPISGHATLYWYQQILGQGPKLLIQFQNNGVVDDSQLPKDRFSAERLKGVDSTLKIQPAKLEDSAVYLCASSFRDRDYNEQFFGPGTRLTVL.

Only a few counts were recorded for this clonotype. The chain recombines TRBV29-1 with TRBJ2-7; TRBD2 aligns across 8 bases. Per the germline V gene, CDR1 is SQVTM and CDR2 is ANQGSEA. This CDR3 contains 13 residues. J was trimmed by 3 bases and V by 3 bases; bases with no gene match: 4. The CDR3 DNA follows: TGCAGCGTTGAGGGCCGGGAGGGCTACGAGCAGTACTTC. Encoded protein: CSVEGREGYEQYF.